Listed here are 20 T cell receptor beta chains from one sample, sequenced in a study of blood T cells in healthy people across ages. A sample-barcoded 5' primer and a J-beta primer mix were used in a second PCR of roughly 7 to 11 cycles. TCRdb processed the 5' RACE reads anew with MiXCR; each CDR3 protein has one entry. This repertoire shows around 900,000 distinct CDR3 sequences, about 51% found once; its top ten account for 20% to 25%. The sample comprised blood. The receptors stem from a woman aged 55-75 years in good health.

The chain carries TRBV28 and TRBJ1-4; D perhaps matches TRBD1 (6 bases). From germline, CDR1 is MDHEN and CDR2 SYDVKM. CDR3 length equals 12 residues. Between the trimmed V and J ends, which lost 5 bases and 11 bases, there was a span of 12 bases. CDR3 residues: CASSQGFGKLFF. The CDR3 DNA sequence: TGTGCCAGCAGTCAGGGGTTTGGGAAACTGTTTTTT.

This clonotype has just a few counts. The chain joins TRBV9 to TRBJ2-5; D gene uncertain. CDR1 is SGDLS, CDR2 YYNGEE, per germline. The CDR3 loop spans 13 amino acids. Deletions cut 0 bases from V and 5 bases from J, with 8 bases between. This chain's CDR3 is CASSVGSLETQYF. As DNA, the CDR3 is TGTGCCAGCAGCGTAGGGAGTTTGGAGACCCAGTACTTC.

This clonotype turned up a few times. The chain combines TRBV10-3 with TRBJ2-5, with TRBD1 matching over 7 bases. CDR1 and CDR2 (germline): ENHRY, SYGVKD. With V trimmed by 10 bases and J by 0 bases, 11 bases remained unmatched. The CDR3 length is 15 residues. The CDR3 loop is CATSFGDSNQETQYF. CDR3 DNA: TGTGCCACCAGCTTTGGGGACAGTAACCAAGAGACCCAGTACTTC.

This clonotype was seen a handful of times. The J gene is TRBJ1-6, the V gene TRBV6-5, with 7 bases that match TRBD1. V was pared by 0 bases and J by 7 bases, with 3 bases of the junction left unmatched. The CDR3 covers 15 residues. Germline V lookup: CDR1 MNHEY, CDR2 SVGAGI. The CDR3 spells CASSYSVTGNSPLHF. The CDR3 DNA is TGTGCCAGCAGTTACTCCGTGACAGGGAATTCACCCCTCCACTTT.

Regarding this clonotype: One junction end disagrees with the germline gene, perhaps due to a read error. The gene calls are TRBV6-1 and TRBJ2-2; D might be TRBD2 (6 bases). The germline CDR1 and CDR2 sequences are MNHNS and SASEGT. CDR3 length: 16 amino acids. The CDR3 reads CASTRRRGQKTGGLFF. The CDR3 bases are TGTGCCAGCACCAGAAGAAGAGGTCAGAAAACCGGGGGGCTGTTTTTT.

J is TRBJ1-6 and V is TRBV3-1; D uncertain. CDR3 size: 17 residues. Looked up from germline, CDR1 is LGHDT and CDR2 is YNNKEL (reference sequence). V was shortened by 0 bases and J by 4 bases, with 13 bases between the two germline ends. The CDR3 spells CASSQDRGARYNSPLHF. The CDR3 bases are TGTGCCAGCAGCCAAGATCGGGGAGCCCGGTATAATTCACCCCTCCACTTT.

The chain joins TRBV6-2 or TRBV6-3 to TRBJ2-7; possibly TRBD1 for D (5 bases). Trimming took 11 bases from V and 2 from J, leaving 13 bases between them. This CDR3 contains 12 residues. Germline lookup yields CDR1 MNHEY and CDR2 SVGEGT. The CDR3 nucleotides read TGTGCCGGCTATACAGGTGCCTACGAGCAGTACTTC. It is translated as CAGYTGAYEQYF.

The CDR3 spells CAWNGQGVEKLFF. In nucleotides, the CDR3 is TGTGCCTGGAATGGGCAGGGGGTTGAAAAACTGTTTTTT. The rearrangement joins TRBV30 to TRBJ1-4; 7 nucleotides agree with TRBD1. The CDR3 length is 13 residues. Germline CDR1 reads GTSNPN; CDR2 reads SVGIG (reference sequence). Trimming removed 4 bases from V and 7 bases from J; junction bases left unmatched: 6. Full variable domain (missing parts from reference TRBV30 and TRBJ1-4): SQTIHQWPATLVQPVGSPLSLECTVEGTSNPNLYWYRQAAGRGLQLLFYSVGIGQISSEVPQNLSASRPQDRQFILSSKKLLLSDSGFYLCAWNGQGVEKLFFGSGTQLSVL.

This chain joins TRBV20-1 and TRBJ2-1; possible D gene TRBD2, 5 bases. V was clipped by 2 bases and J by 1 base, with 12 bases between them. Germline assignment: CDR1 DFQATT and CDR2 SNEGSKA (reference sequence). The CDR3 runs 15 residues. DNA of the CDR3: TGCAGTGCTAGAAAGTCTAGCAGATCCTACAATGAGCAGTTCTTC. Translating gives CSARKSSRSYNEQFF.

This chain uses TRBV20-1 with TRBJ2-7; D remains unclear. Per the germline V gene, CDR1 is DFQATT and CDR2 is SNEGSKA (reference sequence). There are 11 residues in the CDR3. V dropped 3 bases and J dropped 7 bases, with 10 bases sitting between them. The CDR3 spells CSARISEEQYF. The CDR3 nucleotides are TGCAGTGCTAGGATATCTGAAGAGCAGTACTTC.

This clonotype was counted a single time. The junction differs from germline at one of its ends, possibly a read error. The CDR3 reads CANSLHTGGIFGYTF. CDR3 DNA: TGTGCCAACAGTCTACACACAGGGGGGATATTTGGCTACACCTTC. The V gene is TRBV12-3 or TRBV12-4, the J gene TRBJ1-2; 8 nucleotides align to TRBD1. The CDR3 is made up of 15 amino acids.

The chain carries TRBV5-1 and TRBJ2-2; 7 nucleotides align to TRBD1. Germline loops: CDR1 SGHRS, CDR2 YFSETQ. Trimming cost V 4 bases and J 6 bases; bases outside gene matches: 15. This CDR3 has 17 residues. The CDR3 spells CASSVGQKEVFSGELFF. The CDR3 region has the DNA TGCGCCAGCAGCGTGGGACAGAAAGAGGTTTTTTCCGGGGAGCTGTTTTTT.

The chain carries TRBV7-9 and TRBJ2-3, with a possible D match to TRBD1 (5 bases). Trimming shortened V by 6 bases and J by 0 bases, and 10 bases separated the two germline ends. Per germline, CDR1 SEHNR and CDR2 FQNEAQ (reference sequence). The CDR3 spans 14 residues. The CDR3 coding sequence is TGTGCCAGCAGTCGGACATTAAGCACAGATACGCAGTATTTT. Protein: CASSRTLSTDTQYF.

The chain links TRBV20-1 to TRBJ2-1; D is possibly TRBD2 (6 bases). Germline V CDR1 and CDR2: DFQATT, SNEGSKA (reference sequence). The CDR3 has 11 residues. Trimming removed 1 base at V and 9 bases at J, with 7 bases between. DNA for the CDR3: TGCAGTGCTAGAGGGGGAGGTGAGCAGTTCTTC. Translating gives CSARGGGEQFF.

The chain uses TRBV29-1 and TRBJ2-1; D is ambiguous. The last part of the DNA fits TRBJ2-7 better; the J call may be wrong. The germline gives CDR1 SQVTM, CDR2 ANQGSEA. The CDR3 is 14 residues long. CDR3 loop: CSVALELSYNEQYF. CDR3 coding DNA: TGCAGCGTTGCGCTCGAGCTCTCCTACAATGAGCAGTACTTC.

This clonotype was recorded only once. This chain links TRBV5-6 with TRBJ2-7, with D perhaps matching TRBD2 (6 bases). The germline gives CDR1 SGHDT, CDR2 YYEEEE. The CDR3 length is 15 residues. V shed 0 bases and J shed 2 bases, with 12 bases lying between them. This chain's CDR3 is CASSLARRAPYEQYF. The CDR3 DNA reads TGTGCCAGCAGCTTGGCGAGGAGGGCTCCCTACGAGCAGTACTTC.

The table lists this clonotype with many counts. The genes are TRBV28 and TRBJ2-2, with D unclear. Looked up from germline, CDR1 is MDHEN and CDR2 is SYDVKM. This CDR3 comprises 13 residues. V dropped 3 bases and J dropped 7 bases, with 9 bases sitting between them. The CDR3 coding sequence is TGTGCCAGCAGTTTCTCCGAAGGCGGGGAGCTGTTTTTT. Translated, it gives CASSFSEGGELFF.

This chain links TRBV28 with TRBJ2-5, with TRBD1 as a possible D gene (5 bases). Per germline, CDR1 MDHEN and CDR2 SYDVKM. Trimming left V 2 bases short and J 3 bases short, with 16 bases between. This CDR3 region has 16 residues. CDR3: CASSLSQGRVKETQYF. The CDR3 DNA follows: TGTGCCAGCAGTTTAAGCCAAGGCAGGGTGAAAGAGACCCAGTACTTC.

This sequence joins TRBV7-2 and TRBJ2-7, with D perhaps given as TRBD1 or TRBD2 (7 bases each). V was clipped by 5 bases and J by 3 bases, with 14 bases between them. The V gene's germline CDR1 is SGHTA and CDR2 FQGNSA. The CDR3 covers 14 residues. CDR3 loop: CASSRGGQYYEQYF. CDR3 nucleotide sequence: TGTGCCAGCAGCCGCGGGGGACAGTACTACGAGCAGTACTTC.

V and J are TRBV12-3 or TRBV12-4 and TRBJ1-4; 7 bases are shared with TRBD1. V lost 4 bases and J lost 7; bases outside the gene matches: 3. This CDR3 comprises 13 residues. CDR3 sequence reads: CASSSQGSEKLFF. The CDR3 coding sequence is TGTGCCAGCAGTTCACAGGGGAGTGAAAAACTGTTTTTT.